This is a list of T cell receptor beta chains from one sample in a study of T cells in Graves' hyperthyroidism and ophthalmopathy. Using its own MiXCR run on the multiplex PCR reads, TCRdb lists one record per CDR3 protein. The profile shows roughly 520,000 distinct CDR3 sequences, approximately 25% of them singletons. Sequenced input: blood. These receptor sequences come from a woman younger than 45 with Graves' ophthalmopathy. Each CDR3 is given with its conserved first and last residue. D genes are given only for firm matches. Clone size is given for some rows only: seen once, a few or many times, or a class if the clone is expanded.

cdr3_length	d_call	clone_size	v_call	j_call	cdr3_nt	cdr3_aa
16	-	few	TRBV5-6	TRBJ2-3	TGTGCCAGCAGCTCATCTCGGGACTTTTACACAGATACGCAGTATTTT	CASSSSRDFYTDTQYF
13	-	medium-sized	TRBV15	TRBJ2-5	TGTGCCACCAGTGTGTTTGGGGGTGAGACCCAGTACTTC	CATSVFGGETQYF
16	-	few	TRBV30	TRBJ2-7	TGTGCCTGGAGTGTACTGCGGGCAGGCAAAGGGGGCGAGCAGTACTTC	CAWSVLRAGKGGEQYF
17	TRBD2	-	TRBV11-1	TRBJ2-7	TGTGCCAGCAGCTCCGCGGTGAGGGGTCCCGGGGGGTACGAGCAGTACTTC	CASSSAVRGPGGYEQYF
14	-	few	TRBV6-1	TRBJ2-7	TGTGCCACCATGGAGCAGGGACGCTCCTACGAGCAGTACTTC	CATMEQGRSYEQYF
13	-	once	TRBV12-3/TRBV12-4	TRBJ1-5	TGTGCCAGCAGTTTATCGGGCCTCGAGCCCCAGCATTTT	CASSLSGLEPQHF
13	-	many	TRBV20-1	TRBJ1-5	TGCAGTGCCGGGGGGACCGCTGACCAGCCCCAGCATTTT	CSAGGTADQPQHF
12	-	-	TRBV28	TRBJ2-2	TGTGCCAGCACCCTAGAGGCCGGGGAGCTGTTTTTT	CASTLEAGELFF
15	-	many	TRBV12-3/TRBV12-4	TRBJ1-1	TGTGCCAGCAGCGTTGGGAGGGCCCAGAACACTGAAGCTTTCTTT	CASSVGRAQNTEAFF
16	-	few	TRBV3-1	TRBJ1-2	TGTGCCAGCAGCCAAGAATGGAGTACAATCTTTTATGGCTACACCTTC	CASSQEWSTIFYGYTF
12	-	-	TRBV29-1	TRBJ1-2	TGCAGCGTTTTACAGGAAGTCCCTGGCTACACCTTC	CSVLQEVPGYTF
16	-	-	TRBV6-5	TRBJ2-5	TGTGCCAGCAGTTACCTAATCACAGAAAACCAAGAGACCCAGTACTTC	CASSYLITENQETQYF
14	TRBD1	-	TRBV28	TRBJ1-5	TGTGCCAGTACTACAGGGGATGGAAATCAGCCCCAGCATTTT	CASTTGDGNQPQHF
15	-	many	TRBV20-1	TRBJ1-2	TGCAGTGCTAACCCGAGTCCGGACCGTCTGGGAGGCTACACCTTC	CSANPSPDRLGGYTF